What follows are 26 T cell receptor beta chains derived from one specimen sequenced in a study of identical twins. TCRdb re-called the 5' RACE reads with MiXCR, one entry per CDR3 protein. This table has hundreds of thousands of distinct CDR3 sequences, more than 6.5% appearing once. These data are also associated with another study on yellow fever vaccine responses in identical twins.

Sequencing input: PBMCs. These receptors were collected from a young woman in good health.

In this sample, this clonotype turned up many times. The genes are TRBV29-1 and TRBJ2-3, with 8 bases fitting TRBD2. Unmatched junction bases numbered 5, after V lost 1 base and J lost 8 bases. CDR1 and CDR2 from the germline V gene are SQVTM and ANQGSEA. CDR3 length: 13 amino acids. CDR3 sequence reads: CSVEAPGGVTQYF. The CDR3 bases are TGCAGCGTTGAAGCCCCGGGGGGGGTTACGCAGTATTTT.

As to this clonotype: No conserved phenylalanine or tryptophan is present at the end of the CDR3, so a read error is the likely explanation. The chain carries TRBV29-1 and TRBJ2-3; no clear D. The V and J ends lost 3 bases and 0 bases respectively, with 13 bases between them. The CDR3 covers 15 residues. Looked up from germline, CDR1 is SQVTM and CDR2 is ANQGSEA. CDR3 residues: CSVDLRAVSTDTQYS. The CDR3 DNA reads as TGCAGCGTTGATCTTCGGGCAGTAAGCACAGATACGCAGTATTCT.

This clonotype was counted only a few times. The CDR3 here is CASSLALAGGLGHNEQFF. The CDR3 DNA sequence: TGCGCCAGCAGCTTGGCTCTAGCGGGGGGTCTCGGCCACAATGAGCAGTTCTTC. This chain joins TRBV5-1 and TRBJ2-1, with TRBD2 matching over 11 bases. J gave up 5 bases and V 0 bases, and 10 bases lay outside the gene matches. Germline values: CDR1 SGHRS, CDR2 YFSETQ. This CDR3 has 18 amino acids.

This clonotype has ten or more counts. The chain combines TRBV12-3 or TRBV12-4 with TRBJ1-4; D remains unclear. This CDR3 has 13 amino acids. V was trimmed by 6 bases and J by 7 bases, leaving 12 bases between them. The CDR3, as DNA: TGTGCCAGCAGGGCTGGGAGTGGTGAAAAACTGTTTTTT. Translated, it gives CASRAGSGEKLFF.

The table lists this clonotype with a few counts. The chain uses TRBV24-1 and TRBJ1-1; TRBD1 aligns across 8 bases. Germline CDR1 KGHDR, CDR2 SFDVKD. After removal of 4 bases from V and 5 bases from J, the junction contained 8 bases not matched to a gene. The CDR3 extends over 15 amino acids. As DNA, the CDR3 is TGTGCCACCAGTGACACTTCAGGGGGCTGGACTGAAGCTTTCTTT. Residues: CATSDTSGGWTEAFF.

The CDR3 nucleotides read TGCGCCAGCAGCCGGACAGGGACATACAATGAGCAGTTCTTC. This sequence encodes CASSRTGTYNEQFF. The chain is built from TRBV5-1 and TRBJ2-1; TRBD1 agrees at 8 bases. The CDR3 runs to 14 residues. V gave up 4 bases and J gave up 4 bases; unmatched junction bases: 4. Germline V gene data show CDR1 as SGHRS and CDR2 as YFSETQ.

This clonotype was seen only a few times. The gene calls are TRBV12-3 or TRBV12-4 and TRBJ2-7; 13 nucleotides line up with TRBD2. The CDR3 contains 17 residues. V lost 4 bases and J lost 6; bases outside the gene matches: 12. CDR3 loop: CASSSGLAGVGAVEQYF. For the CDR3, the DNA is TGTGCCAGCAGTTCTGGACTAGCGGGAGTGGGGGCTGTCGAGCAGTACTTC.

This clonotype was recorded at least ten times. CDR3 coding DNA: TGTGCCAGCAGGGACCCGGGACGGAACGTTGAGCAGTACTTC. As protein: CASRDPGRNVEQYF. The chain employs TRBV28 and TRBJ2-7; D is tentatively TRBD1 or TRBD2 (5 bases each). Germline lookup yields CDR1 MDHEN and CDR2 SYDVKM. Between the trimmed V and J ends, which lost 6 bases and 7 bases, there was a span of 19 bases. CDR3 length equals 14 residues.

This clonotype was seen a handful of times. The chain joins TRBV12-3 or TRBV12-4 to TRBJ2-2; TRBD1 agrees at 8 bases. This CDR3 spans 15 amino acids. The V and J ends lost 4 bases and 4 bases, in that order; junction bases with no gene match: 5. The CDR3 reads CASSSQTGVTGELFF. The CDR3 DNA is TGTGCCAGCAGTTCCCAGACAGGGGTCACCGGGGAGCTGTTTTTT.

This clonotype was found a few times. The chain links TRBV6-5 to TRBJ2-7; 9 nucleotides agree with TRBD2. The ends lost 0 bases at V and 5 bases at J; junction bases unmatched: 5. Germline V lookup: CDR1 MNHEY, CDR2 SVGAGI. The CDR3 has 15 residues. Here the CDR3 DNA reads TGTGCCAGCAGTTACTCCGGTAGCGGGGGCAACGAGCAGTACTTC. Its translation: CASSYSGSGGNEQYF.

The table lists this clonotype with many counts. CDR3 protein: CASSPRSRTGNSPLHF. CDR3 sequence (DNA): TGTGCCAGCAGTCCTAGGTCTCGGACGGGGAATTCACCCCTCCACTTT. The V gene is TRBV6-1, the J gene TRBJ1-6; D ambiguous. CDR1 is MNHNS, CDR2 SASEGT, per germline. The CDR3 runs 16 residues. Trimming took 5 bases from V and 7 from J, leaving 18 bases between them.

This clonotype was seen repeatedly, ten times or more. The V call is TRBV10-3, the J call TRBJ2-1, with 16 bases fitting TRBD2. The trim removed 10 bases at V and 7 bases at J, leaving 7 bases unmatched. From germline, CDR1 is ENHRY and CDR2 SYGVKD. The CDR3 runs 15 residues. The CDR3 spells CATGTSGGAGNEQFF. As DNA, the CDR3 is TGTGCCACCGGGACTAGCGGGGGGGCTGGTAATGAGCAGTTCTTC.

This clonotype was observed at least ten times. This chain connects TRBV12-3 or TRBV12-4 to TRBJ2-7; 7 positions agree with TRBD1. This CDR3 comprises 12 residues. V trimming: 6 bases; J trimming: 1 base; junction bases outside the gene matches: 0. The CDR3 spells CASRGQSYEQYF. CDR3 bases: TGTGCCAGCAGGGGACAGTCCTACGAGCAGTACTTC.

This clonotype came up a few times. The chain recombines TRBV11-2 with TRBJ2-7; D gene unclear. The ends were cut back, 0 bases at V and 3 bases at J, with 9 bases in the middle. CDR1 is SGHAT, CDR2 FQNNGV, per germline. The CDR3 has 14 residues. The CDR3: CASSLDLGNYEQYF. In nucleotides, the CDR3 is TGTGCCAGCAGCTTAGATCTGGGCAACTACGAGCAGTACTTC.

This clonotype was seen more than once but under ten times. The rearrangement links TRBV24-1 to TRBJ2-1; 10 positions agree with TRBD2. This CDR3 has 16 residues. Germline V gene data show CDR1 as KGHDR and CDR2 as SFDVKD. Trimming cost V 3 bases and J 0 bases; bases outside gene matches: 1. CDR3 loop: CATSDRLAGSYNEQFF. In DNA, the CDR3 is TGTGCCACCAGTGATCGACTAGCGGGCTCCTACAATGAGCAGTTCTTC.

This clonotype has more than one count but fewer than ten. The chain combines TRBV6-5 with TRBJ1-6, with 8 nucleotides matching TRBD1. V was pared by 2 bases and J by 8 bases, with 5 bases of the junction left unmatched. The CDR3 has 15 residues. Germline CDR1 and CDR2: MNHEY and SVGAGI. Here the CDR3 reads CASSYITGGDSPLHF. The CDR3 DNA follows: TGTGCCAGCAGTTACATCACAGGGGGGGATTCACCCCTCCACTTT.

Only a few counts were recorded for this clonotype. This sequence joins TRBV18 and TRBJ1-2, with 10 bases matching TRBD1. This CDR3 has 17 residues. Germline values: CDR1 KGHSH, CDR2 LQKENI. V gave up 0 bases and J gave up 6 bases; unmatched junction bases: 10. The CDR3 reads CASSPPRTGGRGHGYTF. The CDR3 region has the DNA TGTGCCAGCTCACCACCCCGGACAGGGGGAAGGGGACATGGCTACACCTTC.

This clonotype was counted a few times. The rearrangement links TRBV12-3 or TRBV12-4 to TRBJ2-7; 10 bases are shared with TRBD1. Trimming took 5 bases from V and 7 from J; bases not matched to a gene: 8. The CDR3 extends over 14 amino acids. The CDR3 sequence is CASSPRTGGWEQYF. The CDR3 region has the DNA TGTGCCAGCAGTCCAAGGACAGGGGGGTGGGAGCAGTACTTC.

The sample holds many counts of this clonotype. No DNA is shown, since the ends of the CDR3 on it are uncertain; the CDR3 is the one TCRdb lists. CDR3 in amino acids: CASSFGNGEKLFF. The chain employs TRBV7-2 and TRBJ1-4. The length of the CDR3 is 13 amino acids, counting both ends. Germline V gene sequence: CDR1 SGHTA, CDR2 FQGNSA.

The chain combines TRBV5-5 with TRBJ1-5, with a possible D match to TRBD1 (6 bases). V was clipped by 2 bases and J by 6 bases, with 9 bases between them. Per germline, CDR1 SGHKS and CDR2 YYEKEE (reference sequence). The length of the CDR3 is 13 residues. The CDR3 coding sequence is TGTGCCAGCAGCTTACAGGGTCGTCAGCCCCAGCATTTT. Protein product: CASSLQGRQPQHF.

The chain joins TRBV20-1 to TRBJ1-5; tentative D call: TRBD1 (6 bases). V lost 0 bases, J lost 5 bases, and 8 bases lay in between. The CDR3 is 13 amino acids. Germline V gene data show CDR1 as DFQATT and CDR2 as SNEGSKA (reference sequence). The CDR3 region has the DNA TGCAGTGCTAGAGAAGGGGGGGATCAGCCCCAGCATTTT. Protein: CSAREGGDQPQHF.

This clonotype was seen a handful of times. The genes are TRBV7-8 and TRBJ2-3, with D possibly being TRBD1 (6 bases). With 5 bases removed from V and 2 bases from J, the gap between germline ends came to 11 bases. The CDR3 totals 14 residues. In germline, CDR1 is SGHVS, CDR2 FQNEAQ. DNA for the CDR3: TGTGCCAGCAGCCCTCAGGGACACACAGATACGCAGTATTTT. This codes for CASSPQGHTDTQYF.

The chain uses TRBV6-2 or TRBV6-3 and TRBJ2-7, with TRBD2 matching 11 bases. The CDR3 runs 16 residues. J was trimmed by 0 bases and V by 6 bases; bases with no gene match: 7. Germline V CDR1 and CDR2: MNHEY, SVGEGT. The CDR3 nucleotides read TGTGCCAGCAGCCCCGCCGGGACTAGCGGCTCCTACGAGCAGTACTTC. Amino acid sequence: CASSPAGTSGSYEQYF.

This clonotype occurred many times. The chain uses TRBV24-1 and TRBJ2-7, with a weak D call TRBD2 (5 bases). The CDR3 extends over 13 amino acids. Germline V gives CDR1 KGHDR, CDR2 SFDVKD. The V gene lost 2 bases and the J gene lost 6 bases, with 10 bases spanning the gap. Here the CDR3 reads CATSDSSKLEQYF. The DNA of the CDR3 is TGTGCCACCAGTGATTCTAGCAAGCTCGAGCAGTACTTC.

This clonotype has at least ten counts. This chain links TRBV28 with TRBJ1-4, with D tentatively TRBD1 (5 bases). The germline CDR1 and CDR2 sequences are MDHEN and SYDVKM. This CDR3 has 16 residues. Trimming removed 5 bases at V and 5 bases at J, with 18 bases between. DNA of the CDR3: TGTGCCAGCAGTCTACTTCAAGTTCAGGGAAATGAAAAACTGTTTTTT. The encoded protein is CASSLLQVQGNEKLFF.

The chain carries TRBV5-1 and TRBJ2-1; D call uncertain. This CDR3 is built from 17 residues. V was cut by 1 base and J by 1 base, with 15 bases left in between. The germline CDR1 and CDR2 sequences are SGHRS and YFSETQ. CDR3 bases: TGCGCCAGCAGCTTGTTGTTACACTCCCCTTCCTACAATGAGCAGTTCTTC. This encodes CASSLLLHSPSYNEQFF. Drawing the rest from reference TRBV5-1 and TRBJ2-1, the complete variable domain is KAGVTQTPRYLIKTRGQQVTLSCSPISGHRSVSWYQQTPGQGLQFLFEYFSETQRNKGNFPGRFSGRQFSNSRSEMNVSTLELGDSALYLCASSLLLHSPSYNEQFFGPGTRLTVL.